Listed below are T cell receptor beta chains from one sample, sequenced in a study of glioma-infiltrating T cells after dendritic cell vaccination. Clones were read by immunoSEQ multiplex PCR, and TCRdb kept only the in-frame ones, dropping some. The table lists tens of thousands of clones, 85% of them singletons. This specimen was blood, taken after dendritic cell vaccination. The receptors originated from a human donor with glioblastoma. Each CDR3 is given with its conserved first and last residue. The order of the fields is V gene, D gene, CDR3 length, clone size, J gene, CDR3 DNA, CDR3 protein. The D gene is left open where the match is weak. Size is stated for part of the rows, as once, few or many counts, or as a class when the clone is expanded.

>TRBV6-5|TRBD1|15|-|TRBJ1-1
TGTGCCAGCAGTTACTCGGCACAGGGGGCGACTGAAGCTTTCTTT
CASSYSAQGATEAFF
>TRBV19|-|18|-|TRBJ1-1
TGTGCCAGTAGTCCCATGGTTATTCGCGGGCAGCTGAACACTGAAGCTTTCTTT
CASSPMVIRGQLNTEAFF
>TRBV5-6|TRBD1|14|-|TRBJ1-2
TGTGCCAGCAGCTTAGGGACAGTGAACTATGGCTACACCTTC
CASSLGTVNYGYTF
>TRBV5-1|TRBD2|17|-|TRBJ2-3
TGCGCCAGCAGCTTGGTCCCGGGACTAGGGATGACAGATACGCAGTATTTT
CASSLVPGLGMTDTQYF
>TRBV7-2|-|14|few|TRBJ2-5
TGTGCCAGCAGCTTAGGACAGCTTCGGGAGACCCAGTACTTC
CASSLGQLRETQYF
>TRBV10-3|TRBD1|16|-|TRBJ2-7
TGTGCCATCACCACAGCCGGGACAGGGACCTCCTACGAGCAGTACTTC
CAITTAGTGTSYEQYF
>TRBV11-2|-|15|-|TRBJ2-5
TGTGCCAGCAGCTCTAGAAGGGGTATCGCAGAGACCCAGTACTTC
CASSSRRGIAETQYF
>TRBV19|-|14|-|TRBJ2-7
TGTGCCAGTAGTTATTTGGGGAGCTCCTACGAGCAGTACTTC
CASSYLGSSYEQYF
>TRBV5-4|-|17|-|TRBJ2-1
TGTGCCAGCAGCTTGGAGGGGGGGGTGACAGGGGACGGTGAGCAGTTCTTC
CASSLEGGVTGDGEQFF
>TRBV6-6|TRBD2|15|-|TRBJ2-1
TGTGCCAGCAGCCCAGGGACTAGCGGAAACAATGAGCAGTTCTTC
CASSPGTSGNNEQFF
>TRBV27|-|17|-|TRBJ2-6
TGTGCCAGCAGTTTAGCGGGGTCCCCCGGGGGGGCCAACGTCCTGACTTTC
CASSLAGSPGGANVLTF
>TRBV27|TRBD1|14|-|TRBJ2-1
TGTGCCAGCACCCCGGACAGGGGGTATAATGAGCAGTTCTTC
CASTPDRGYNEQFF
>TRBV18|-|13|-|TRBJ1-4
TGTGCCAGCTCCGGAGGGCTGGATGAAAAACTGTTTTTT
CASSGGLDEKLFF
>TRBV6-1|-|17|once|TRBJ1-4
TGTGCCAGCAGTGAGTTTGGGGGGGATCCAACTAATGAAAAACTGTTTTTT
CASSEFGGDPTNEKLFF
>TRBV7-9|TRBD2|17|-|TRBJ2-3
TGTGCCAGCAGCTATTACTCGGGACTAGCGGTCACAGATACGCAGTATTTT
CASSYYSGLAVTDTQYF
>TRBV21-1|-|15|once|TRBJ1-2
TGTGCCAGCAGCAAAGCTACAGTGCATAACTATGGCTACACCTTC
CASSKATVHNYGYTF
>TRBV7-6|-|13|-|TRBJ2-3
TGTGCCAGCAGTCAGGGGCGGGTAGATACGCAGTATTTT
CASSQGRVDTQYF
>TRBV15|-|14|-|TRBJ2-1
TGTGCCACCAGTGGGGCCCTCTCCTACAATGAGCAGTTCTTC
CATSGALSYNEQFF
>TRBV11-2|-|14|few|TRBJ2-7
TGTGCCAGCAGCTTGCCTCCACAGCTGTACGAGCAGTACTTC
CASSLPPQLYEQYF
>TRBV6-5|TRBD2|16|-|TRBJ2-2
TGTGCCAGCAGTTATGGGCTAGCGGGGAACACCGGGGAGCTGTTTTTT
CASSYGLAGNTGELFF
>TRBV4-1|-|13|-|TRBJ2-2
TGCGCCAGCAGCCACAGGGAATCCGGGGAGCTGTTTTTT
CASSHRESGELFF
>TRBV27|-|13|-|TRBJ1-3
TGTGCCAGCAGTAGAGATGCTGGAAACACCATATATTTT
CASSRDAGNTIYF
>TRBV5-1|-|14|-|TRBJ1-2
TGCGCCAGCAGCTTGGGTGAGGGTTGGGTTGGCTACACCTTC
CASSLGEGWVGYTF
>TRBV25-1|TRBD1|13|-|TRBJ2-1
TGTGCCAGCCGGGACAGGTACGACAATGAGCAGTTCTTC
CASRDRYDNEQFF
>TRBV6-1|-|15|-|TRBJ1-2
TGTGCCAGCAGTGAGAAATTACCGGGAGGTAATGGCTACACCTTC
CASSEKLPGGNGYTF
>TRBV6-6|TRBD1|13|-|TRBJ2-7
TGTGCCAGCAGTTATAGGGACAGCTACGAGCAGTACTTC
CASSYRDSYEQYF
>TRBV28|TRBD2|16|-|TRBJ2-7
TGTGCCAGCAGGACGAGACTAGCGGGCAAGAAGTACGAGCAGTACTTC
CASRTRLAGKKYEQYF
>TRBV27|TRBD2|14|-|TRBJ2-7
TGTGCCAGCAGTTTGGCGGGAGGGCCCTACGAGCAGTACTTC
CASSLAGGPYEQYF
>TRBV7-6|TRBD1|17|few|TRBJ2-7
TGTGCCAGCAGCTCTTCCTCCCCGGACAGGGTAGTTAACGAGCAGTACTTC
CASSSSSPDRVVNEQYF
>TRBV15|TRBD1|15|-|TRBJ2-3
TGTGCCACCAGCAGACCCGGACAGGGATGGAATACGCAGTATTTT
CATSRPGQGWNTQYF
>TRBV6-5|-|13|-|TRBJ2-3
TGTGCCAGCAGGGGGACTAGCACAGATACGCAGTATTTT
CASRGTSTDTQYF
>TRBV27|TRBD2|15|-|TRBJ2-1
TGTGCCAGCAGTCTTAGCGGGAGCTCCTACAATGAGCAGTTCTTC
CASSLSGSSYNEQFF
>TRBV6-5|-|14|-|TRBJ1-2
TGTGCCAGCAAGAGGGCGTATCTAGGCTATGGCTACACCTTC
CASKRAYLGYGYTF
>TRBV11-2|-|16|-|TRBJ2-7
TGTGCCAGCAGCTTAGATCCAGATACCTCCTCCTACGAGCAGTACTTC
CASSLDPDTSSYEQYF
>TRBV11-2|-|11|-|TRBJ1-1
TGTGCCAGCAGCTTATCTGCTGAAGCTTTCTTT
CASSLSAEAFF
>TRBV15|TRBD1|15|-|TRBJ2-7
TGTGCCACCAGCACCACGACAGGGGGCTTATACGAGCAGTACTTC
CATSTTTGGLYEQYF
>TRBV5-4|-|16|-|TRBJ2-3
TGTGCCAGCAGCTTAAGGACAACTTACCGCACAGATACGCAGTATTTT
CASSLRTTYRTDTQYF
>TRBV14|-|13|-|TRBJ1-1
TGTGCCAGCAGCCTACACATGAACACTGAAGCTTTCTTT
CASSLHMNTEAFF
>TRBV19|-|15|-|TRBJ1-5
TGTGCCAGTAGTTCCCGCCAGGGGAGCAATCAGCCCCAGCATTTT
CASSSRQGSNQPQHF
>TRBV7-2|-|14|-|TRBJ1-1
TGTGCCAGCAGCTCCCAGGGTGTCGGCACTGAAGCTTTCTTT
CASSSQGVGTEAFF
>TRBV4-3|TRBD1|17|once|TRBJ1-6
TGCGCCAGCAGCCTGATGACAGGGGAGTCCTATAATTCACCCCTCCACTTT
CASSLMTGESYNSPLHF
>TRBV7-3|TRBD2|15|-|TRBJ2-1
TGTGCCAGCAGCTTAAAGGCGGGAGTACTGAATGAGCAGTTCTTC
CASSLKAGVLNEQFF
>TRBV6-4|-|14|-|TRBJ1-1
TGTGCCAGCAGTGATGGGGCGGACAACACTGAAGCTTTCTTT
CASSDGADNTEAFF
>TRBV2|-|13|-|TRBJ2-5
TGTGCCAGCAGTGGACTAGGGCCGGAGACCCAGTACTTC
CASSGLGPETQYF
>TRBV2|TRBD1|13|-|TRBJ2-7
TGTGCCAGCAGTGAACTGGACAGGTACGAGCAGTACTTC
CASSELDRYEQYF
>TRBV7-2|TRBD2|15|-|TRBJ2-7
TGTGCCAGCAGCTCCCCCGGGACTAGCCCTTACGAGCAGTACTTC
CASSSPGTSPYEQYF
>TRBV11-1|TRBD2|16|-|TRBJ2-1
TGTGCCAGCAGCGCCCGGGTAGCGGGAGTGTACAATGAGCAGTTCTTC
CASSARVAGVYNEQFF
>TRBV7-8|-|13|-|TRBJ2-7
TGTGCCAGCAGCTTCGGGGTCAGGAACGAGCAGTACTTC
CASSFGVRNEQYF
>TRBV27|-|15|-|TRBJ2-7
TGTGCCAGCAGTTTACGGGGGGCTCGTAGCTACGAGCAGTACTTC
CASSLRGARSYEQYF